This entry lists 10 T cell receptor beta chains sequenced from one sample in a study of blood T cell repertoires in COVID-19. Measured with immunoSEQ multiplex PCR; TCRdb has only the in-frame clones, and not every one. Here the sample spans around 200,000 clones, 80% to 90% being singletons. The sample consisted of PBMCs or T cells enriched from blood (not recorded which). Source of these receptors: a woman aged 45-59 years in a cohort exposed to, infected with or recovered from COVID-19 (not recorded which).

This sequence joins TRBV5-1 and TRBJ2-5, with 7 bases matching TRBD1. The CDR3 is made up of 14 amino acids. Unmatched junction bases numbered 8, after V lost 4 bases and J lost 5 bases. Germline V gene lookup returns CDR1 SGHRS and CDR2 YFSETQ. CDR3 in DNA: TGCGCCAGCAGCATACAGGGGATCGGGGAGACCCAGTACTTC. As protein: CASSIQGIGETQYF.

V is TRBV7-9 and J is TRBJ2-3, with D uncertain. V dropped 4 bases and J dropped 0 bases, with 2 bases sitting between them. This CDR3 region has 12 residues. Looked up from germline, CDR1 is SEHNR and CDR2 is FQNEAQ (reference sequence). As DNA, the CDR3 is TGTGCCAGCAGCTCGAGCACAGATACGCAGTATTTT. Encoded protein: CASSSSTDTQYF.

The chain links TRBV2 to TRBJ1-2; 9 positions agree with TRBD1. After removal of 6 bases from V and 10 bases from J, the junction contained 9 bases not matched to a gene. This CDR3 is 13 amino acids long. Germline V gene data show CDR1 as SNHLY and CDR2 as FYNNEI. This CDR3 reads CASSPGQGLDYTF. DNA of the CDR3: TGTGCCAGCAGCCCGGGACAGGGACTTGACTACACCTTC. The variable domain in full, with the rest retrieved from reference TRBV2 and TRBJ1-2, is EPEVTQTPSHQVTQMGQEVILRCVPISNHLYFYWYRQILGQKVEFLVSFYNNEISEKSEIFDDQFSVERPDGSNFTLKIRSTKLEDSAMYFCASSPGQGLDYTFGSGTRLTVV.

The chain has TRBV5-1 and TRBJ1-4; 7 bases match TRBD1. The germline V gene has CDR1 SGHRS and CDR2 YFSETQ. This CDR3 region has 15 residues. The trim removed 2 bases at V and 7 bases at J, leaving 8 bases unmatched. As DNA, the CDR3 is TGCGCCAGCAGCTTAGGACAGGCGGAAACTGAAAAACTGTTTTTT. Protein sequence: CASSLGQAETEKLFF.

The chain combines TRBV30 with TRBJ2-7; D may be TRBD2 (6 bases). The CDR3 is 14 residues long. V lost 5 bases and J lost 7, with 21 bases in between. In germline, CDR1 is GTSNPN, CDR2 SVGIG (reference sequence). The CDR3 loop is CAWWEAGRSKEQYF. DNA for the CDR3: TGTGCCTGGTGGGAGGCGGGGCGTTCTAAGGAGCAGTACTTC.

This rearrangement joins TRBV7-2 to TRBJ1-1, with D hard to call. V was trimmed by 6 bases and J by 0 bases, leaving 8 bases between them. Germline assignment: CDR1 SGHTA and CDR2 FQGNSA. This CDR3 comprises 13 residues. The CDR3 sequence is CASRGRMNTEAFF. The CDR3 region has the DNA TGTGCCAGCAGGGGCCGGATGAACACTGAAGCTTTCTTT.

This rearrangement joins TRBV7-2 to TRBJ2-5; 7 bases line up with TRBD2. Germline lookup yields CDR1 SGHTA and CDR2 FQGNSA. CDR3 length equals 14 residues. The junction had 8 bases not matched to a gene; V was cut back by 5 bases and J by 5 bases. CDR3 in DNA: TGTGCCAGCAGCCTTACAGCGGGGTGGGAGACCCAGTACTTC. Translated, it gives CASSLTAGWETQYF.

V is TRBV7-2 and J is TRBJ2-1, with TRBD2 as a possible D gene (6 bases). V lost 3 bases and J lost 12, with 21 bases in between. The germline V gene has CDR1 SGHTA and CDR2 FQGNSA. CDR3 size: 15 residues. The CDR3 loop reads CASSLTAGSPWVQFF. The CDR3 nucleotides are TGTGCCAGCAGCTTGACCGCGGGGTCCCCCTGGGTGCAGTTCTTC. The complete variable domain, with remaining parts taken from reference TRBV7-2 and TRBJ2-1, reads GAGVSQSPSNKVTEKGKDVELRCDPISGHTALYWYRQSLGQGLEFLIYFQGNSAPDKSGLPSDRFSAERTGGSVSTLTIQRTQQEDSAVYLCASSLTAGSPWVQFFGPGTRLTVL.

This chain uses TRBV19 with TRBJ1-6; D is ambiguous. Trimming cost V 7 bases and J 7 bases, with 14 bases left between them. The CDR3 is 14 amino acids. CDR1 is LNHDA, CDR2 SQIVND, per germline (reference sequence). CDR3 amino acids: CASMVGLRNSPLHF. As DNA, the CDR3 is TGTGCCAGTATGGTCGGACTTCGGAATTCACCCCTCCACTTT.

The chain combines TRBV19 with TRBJ1-4; unclear D gene. The CDR3 is 15 residues long. Germline V gene data show CDR1 as LNHDA and CDR2 as SQIVND (reference sequence). Trimming removed 6 bases from V and 8 bases from J, with 19 bases in between. For the CDR3, the DNA is TGTGCCAGTAGATCCCGAGGAGGAAGAGGGGAAAAACTGTTTTTT. Protein product: CASRSRGGRGEKLFF. Full variable domain (rest looked up from reference TRBV19 and TRBJ1-4): DGGITQSPKYLFRKEGQNVTLSCEQNLNHDAMYWYRQDPGQGLRLIYYSQIVNDFQKGDIAEGYSVSREKKESFPLTVTSAQKNPTAFYLCASRSRGGRGEKLFFGSGTQLSVL.